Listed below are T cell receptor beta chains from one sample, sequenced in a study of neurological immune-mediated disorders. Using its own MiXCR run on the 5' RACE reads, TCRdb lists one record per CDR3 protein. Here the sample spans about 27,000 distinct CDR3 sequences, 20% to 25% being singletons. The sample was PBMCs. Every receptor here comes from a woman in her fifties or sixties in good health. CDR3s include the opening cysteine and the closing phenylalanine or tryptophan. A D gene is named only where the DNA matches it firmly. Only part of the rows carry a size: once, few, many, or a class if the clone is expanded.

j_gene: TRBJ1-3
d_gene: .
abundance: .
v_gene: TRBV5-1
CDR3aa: CASSVSSANTMYF
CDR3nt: TGCGCCAGCAGCGTCAGCTCTGCAAACACCATGTATTTT

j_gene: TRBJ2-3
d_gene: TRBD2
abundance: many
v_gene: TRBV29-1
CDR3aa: CSVWTSGADTQYF
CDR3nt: TGCAGCGTATGGACTAGCGGGGCGGATACGCAGTATTTT

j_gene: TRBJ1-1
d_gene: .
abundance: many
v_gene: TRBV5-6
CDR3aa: CASSFGGVGLNTEAFF
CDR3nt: TGTGCCAGCAGTTTTGGGGGTGTGGGATTGAACACTGAAGCTTTCTTT

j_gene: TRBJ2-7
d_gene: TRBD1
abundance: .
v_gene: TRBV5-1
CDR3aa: CASSTGTGASYEQYF
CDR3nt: TGCGCCAGCAGCACCGGGACAGGGGCATCCTACGAGCAGTACTTC

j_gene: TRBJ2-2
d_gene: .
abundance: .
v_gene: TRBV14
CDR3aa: CASSQDGDGPNTGELFF
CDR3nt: TGTGCCAGCAGCCAGGACGGTGACGGGCCGAACACCGGGGAGCTGTTTTTT

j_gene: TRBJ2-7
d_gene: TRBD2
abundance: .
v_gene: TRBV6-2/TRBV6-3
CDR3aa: CSSSEGLAIAEQYF
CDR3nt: TGTTCCAGTAGTGAGGGACTAGCTATTGCCGAGCAGTACTTC

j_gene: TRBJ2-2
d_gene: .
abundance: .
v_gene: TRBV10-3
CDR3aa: CAISPTMGTGELFF
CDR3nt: TGTGCCATCAGCCCGACTATGGGGACCGGGGAGCTGTTTTTT

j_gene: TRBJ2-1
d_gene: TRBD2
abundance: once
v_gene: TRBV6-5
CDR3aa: CASRSWTSGEHEQFF
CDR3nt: TGTGCCAGCAGGTCCTGGACTAGCGGGGAACATGAGCAGTTCTTC

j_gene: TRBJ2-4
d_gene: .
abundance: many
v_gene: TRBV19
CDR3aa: CASSIRGSSGAKNIQYF
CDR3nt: TGTGCCAGTAGTATAAGGGGGTCAAGCGGCGCCAAAAACATTCAGTACTTC

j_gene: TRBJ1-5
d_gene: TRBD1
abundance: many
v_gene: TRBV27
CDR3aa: CASSLGQGDNQPQHF
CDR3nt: TGTGCCAGCAGTTTGGGACAGGGGGACAATCAGCCCCAGCATTTT

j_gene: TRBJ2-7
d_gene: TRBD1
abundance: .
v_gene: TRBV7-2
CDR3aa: CASSEGAIVYEQYF
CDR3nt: TGTGCCAGCAGCGAGGGGGCGATTGTCTACGAGCAGTACTTC

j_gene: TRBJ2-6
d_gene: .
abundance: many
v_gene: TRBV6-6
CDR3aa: CASGRDPGANVLTF
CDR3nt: TGTGCCAGCGGACGGGACCCTGGGGCCAACGTCCTGACTTTC

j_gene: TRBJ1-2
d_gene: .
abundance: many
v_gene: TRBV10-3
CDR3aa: CAIKNEDYGYTF
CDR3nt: TGTGCCATCAAGAATGAAGACTATGGCTACACCTTC

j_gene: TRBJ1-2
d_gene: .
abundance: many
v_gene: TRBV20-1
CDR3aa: CSAIRLGSNYGYTF
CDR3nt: TGCAGTGCTATCCGGCTGGGATCTAACTATGGCTACACCTTC

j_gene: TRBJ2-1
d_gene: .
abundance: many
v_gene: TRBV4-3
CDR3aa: CASSQDRWRSSYNEQFF
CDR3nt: TGCGCCAGCAGCCAAGATAGGTGGCGGAGCTCCTACAATGAGCAGTTCTTC

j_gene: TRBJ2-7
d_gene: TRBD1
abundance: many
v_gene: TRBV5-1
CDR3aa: CASSLEPTGSYEQYF
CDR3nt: TGCGCCAGCAGCTTAGAACCGACAGGGTCCTACGAGCAGTACTTC

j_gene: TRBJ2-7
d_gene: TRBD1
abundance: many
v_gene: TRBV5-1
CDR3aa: CASSARTGDDEQYF
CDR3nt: TGCGCCAGCAGCGCCCGGACAGGGGATGACGAGCAGTACTTC

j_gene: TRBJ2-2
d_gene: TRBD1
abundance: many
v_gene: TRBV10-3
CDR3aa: CAISDPQGWTGELFF
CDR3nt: TGTGCCATCAGTGATCCACAGGGGTGGACCGGGGAGCTGTTTTTT

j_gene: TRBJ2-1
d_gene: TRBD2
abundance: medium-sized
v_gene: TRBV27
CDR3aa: CASSLIAGSYNEQFF
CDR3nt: TGTGCCAGCAGTTTGATAGCGGGGTCCTACAATGAGCAGTTCTTC

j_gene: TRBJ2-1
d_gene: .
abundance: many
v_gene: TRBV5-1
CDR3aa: CASREGYNEQFF
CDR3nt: TGCGCCAGCAGAGAAGGGTACAATGAGCAGTTCTTC

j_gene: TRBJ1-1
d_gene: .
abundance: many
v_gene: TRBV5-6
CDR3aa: CASSPPQTNTEAFF
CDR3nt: TGTGCCAGCAGCCCGCCCCAGACGAACACTGAAGCTTTCTTT

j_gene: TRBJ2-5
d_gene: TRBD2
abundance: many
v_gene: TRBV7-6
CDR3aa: CASSLQLGGGQETQYF
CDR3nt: TGTGCCAGCAGTCTCCAACTAGGCGGGGGACAAGAGACCCAGTACTTC

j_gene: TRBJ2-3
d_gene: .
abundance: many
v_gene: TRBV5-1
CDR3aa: CASSLPGDTQYF
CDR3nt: TGCGCCAGCAGCTTACCGGGGGATACGCAGTATTTT

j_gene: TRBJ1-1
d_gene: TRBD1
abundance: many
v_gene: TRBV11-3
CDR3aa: CASSSGTGTVAFF
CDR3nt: TGTGCCAGCAGCTCCGGGACAGGAACCGTGGCTTTCTTT

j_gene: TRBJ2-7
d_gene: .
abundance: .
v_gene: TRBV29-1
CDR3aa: CSVEAEGGEQYF
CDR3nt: TGCAGCGTTGAAGCTGAAGGGGGCGAGCAGTACTTC

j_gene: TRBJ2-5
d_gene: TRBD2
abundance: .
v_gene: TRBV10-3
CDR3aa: CAISESGSGQETQYF
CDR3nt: TGTGCCATCAGTGAGTCGGGTAGCGGGCAAGAGACCCAGTACTTC

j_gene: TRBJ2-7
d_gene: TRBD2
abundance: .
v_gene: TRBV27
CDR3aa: CASSTLGTSRPYEQYF
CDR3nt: TGTGCCAGCAGTACCTTAGGGACTAGCAGACCCTACGAGCAGTACTTC

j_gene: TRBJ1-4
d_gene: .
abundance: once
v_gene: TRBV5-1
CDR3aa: CASSLAGRLFF
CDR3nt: TGCGCCAGCAGCTTGGCAGGGAGACTGTTTTTT

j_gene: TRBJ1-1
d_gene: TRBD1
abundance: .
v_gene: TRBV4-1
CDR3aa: CASSQRGLSTLNTEAFF
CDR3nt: TGCGCCAGCAGCCAGAGGGGGCTCAGTACCTTGAACACTGAAGCTTTCTTT

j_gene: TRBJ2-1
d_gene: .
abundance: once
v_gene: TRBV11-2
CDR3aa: CASSLSAAYNEQFF
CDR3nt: TGTGCCAGCAGCTTATCAGCAGCCTACAATGAGCAGTTCTTC

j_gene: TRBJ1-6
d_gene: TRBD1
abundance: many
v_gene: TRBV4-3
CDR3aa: CASSQTGTGESPLHF
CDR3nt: TGCGCCAGCAGCCAAACCGGGACAGGGGAATCACCCCTCCACTTT

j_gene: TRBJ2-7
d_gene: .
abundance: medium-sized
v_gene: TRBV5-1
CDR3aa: CASSLRAGAIYEQYF
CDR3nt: TGCGCCAGCAGCTTGAGGGCAGGGGCTATCTACGAGCAGTACTTC

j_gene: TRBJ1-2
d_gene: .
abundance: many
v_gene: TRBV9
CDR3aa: CASSVTIDSLYGYTF
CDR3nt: TGTGCCAGCAGCGTAACCATTGACAGCCTATATGGCTACACCTTC

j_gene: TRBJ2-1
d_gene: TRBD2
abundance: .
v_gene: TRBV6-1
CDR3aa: CASSPHAGRAGESSYNEQFF
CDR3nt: TGTGCCAGCAGCCCCCATGCGGGGAGGGCGGGGGAGAGCTCCTACAATGAGCAGTTCTTC

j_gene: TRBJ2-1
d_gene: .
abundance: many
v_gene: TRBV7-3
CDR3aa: CASSLSRAPPYNEQFF
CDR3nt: TGTGCCAGCAGCTTATCGCGGGCCCCCCCCTACAATGAGCAGTTCTTC

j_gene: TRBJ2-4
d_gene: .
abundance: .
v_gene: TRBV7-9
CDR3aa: CASSSSRDRWF
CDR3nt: TGTGCCAGCAGCTCAAGCCGGGACCGGTGGTTC

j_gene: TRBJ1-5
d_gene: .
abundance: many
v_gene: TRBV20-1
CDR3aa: CSARQGGGQPQHF
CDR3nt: TGCAGTGCTAGACAGGGAGGGGGTCAGCCCCAGCATTTT